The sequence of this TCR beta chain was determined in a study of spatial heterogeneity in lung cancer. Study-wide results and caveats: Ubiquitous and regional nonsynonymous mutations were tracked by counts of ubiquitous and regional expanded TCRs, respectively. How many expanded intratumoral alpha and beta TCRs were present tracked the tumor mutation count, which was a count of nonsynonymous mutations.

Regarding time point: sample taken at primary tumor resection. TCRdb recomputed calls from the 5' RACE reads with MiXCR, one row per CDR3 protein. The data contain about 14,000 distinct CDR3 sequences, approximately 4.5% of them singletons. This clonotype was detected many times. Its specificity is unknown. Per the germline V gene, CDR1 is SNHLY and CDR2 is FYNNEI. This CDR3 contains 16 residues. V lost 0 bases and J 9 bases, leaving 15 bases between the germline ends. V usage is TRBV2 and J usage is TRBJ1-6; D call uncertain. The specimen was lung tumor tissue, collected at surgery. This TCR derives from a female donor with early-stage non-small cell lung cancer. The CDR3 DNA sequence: TGTGCCAGCAGTGAAGCGCGGCCGGTGAGGCTTTCACCCCTCCACTTT. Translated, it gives CASSEARPVRLSPLHF.